Here is one TCR beta chain with its context. Its antigen is undetermined. In germline, CDR1 is SNHLY, CDR2 FYNNEI. CDR3 length: 14 residues. Trimming cost V 6 bases and J 2 bases, with 12 bases left between them. This sample stems from a study of shared clonotypes between healthy human individuals. The study, taken as a whole, reports: With a handful of donors compared, around 5.4% of naive CD4 clonotypes were shared. Owing to a small donor count, the genetic and exposure-history diversity represented was limited.

Naive CD4+ cells were CD45RA-selected; the remaining cells were memory. The repertoire was sequenced with immunoSEQ multiplex PCR; TCRdb's copy has only in-frame clones and lacks some. The sample comprises roughly 1 million clones, about 75% of which are singletons, and approximately 1.5% rests with the top ten. The genes are TRBV2 and TRBJ2-3, with D perhaps TRBD2 (6 bases). Sequenced sample: memory CD4+ T cells sorted from blood. Subset here: CD45RA-negative fraction. This sequence originates from a man aged 18-30 years in good health. The CDR3 nucleotides read TGTGCCAGCAGGATTAGCGGAAACACAGATACGCAGTATTTT. Residues: CASRISGNTDTQYF.